A single T cell receptor beta chain is shown here with its context. Per the original methods: Reference gene primers were amplified, and this amplification served to estimate nucleated cell counts. TCRdb keeps only in-frame clones here, not all; method: immunoSEQ multiplex PCR. D and trimming come from the DNA, and the V and J calls and clone size come from that table. This table has 200,000 to 300,000 clones, 85% to 90% appearing once. The data stem from a study of blood T cell repertoires in COVID-19. Overall study: From T cells, B-cell-depleted T cells, or PBMCs came the material, which was cDNA or gDNA.

Participants came from roughly 25 US areas, aged roughly 18 to 89 years. No more than 2 weeks before study entry, exposed participants had met a case of COVID-19. This clonotype originated in a man over 45 who had been exposed to COVID-19. Sequenced sample: PBMCs or T cells enriched from blood (not recorded which).

CDR3 in DNA: TGTGCCAGTAGTACCACCTGGGACAGGGGATTTCGAAGCGCCTACGAGCAGTACTTC. This gives the protein CASSTTWDRGFRSAYEQYF. The V gene is TRBV19, the J gene TRBJ2-7, with 10 positions matching TRBD1. V lost 4 bases and J lost 2; bases outside the gene matches: 17. The CDR3 is 19 amino acids. Germline loops: CDR1 LNHDA, CDR2 SQIVND (reference sequence). Using reference TRBV19 and TRBJ2-7 for the parts outside the CDR3, the full variable domain is DGGITQSPKYLFRKEGQNVTLSCEQNLNHDAMYWYRQDPGQGLRLIYYSQIVNDFQKGDIAEGYSVSREKKESFPLTVTSAQKNPTAFYLCASSTTWDRGFRSAYEQYFGPGTRLTVT.